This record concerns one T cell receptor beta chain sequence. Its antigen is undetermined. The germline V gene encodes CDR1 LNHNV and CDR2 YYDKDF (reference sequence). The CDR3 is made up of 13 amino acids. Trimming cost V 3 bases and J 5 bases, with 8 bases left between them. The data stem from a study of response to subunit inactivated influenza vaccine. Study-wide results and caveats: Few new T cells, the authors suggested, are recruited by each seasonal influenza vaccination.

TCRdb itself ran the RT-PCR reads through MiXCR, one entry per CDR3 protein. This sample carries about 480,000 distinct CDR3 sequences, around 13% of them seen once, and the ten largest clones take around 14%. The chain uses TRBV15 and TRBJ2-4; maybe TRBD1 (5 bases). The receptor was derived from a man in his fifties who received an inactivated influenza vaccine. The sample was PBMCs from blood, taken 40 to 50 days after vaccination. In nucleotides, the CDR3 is TGTGCCACCAGCAGGGAACAGGAAAACATTCAGTACTTC. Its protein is CATSREQENIQYF.